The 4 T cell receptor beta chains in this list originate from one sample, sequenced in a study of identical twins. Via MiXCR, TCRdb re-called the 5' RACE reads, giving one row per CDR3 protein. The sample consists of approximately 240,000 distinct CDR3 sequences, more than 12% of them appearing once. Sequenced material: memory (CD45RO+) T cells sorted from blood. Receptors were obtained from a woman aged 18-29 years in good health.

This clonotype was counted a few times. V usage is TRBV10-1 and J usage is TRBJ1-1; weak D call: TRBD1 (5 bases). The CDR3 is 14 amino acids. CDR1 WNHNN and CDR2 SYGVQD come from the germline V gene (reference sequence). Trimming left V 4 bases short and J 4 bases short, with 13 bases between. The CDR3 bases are TGCGCCAGCAGTGGACACGGGACGGGCACTGAAGCTTTCTTT. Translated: CASSGHGTGTEAFF.

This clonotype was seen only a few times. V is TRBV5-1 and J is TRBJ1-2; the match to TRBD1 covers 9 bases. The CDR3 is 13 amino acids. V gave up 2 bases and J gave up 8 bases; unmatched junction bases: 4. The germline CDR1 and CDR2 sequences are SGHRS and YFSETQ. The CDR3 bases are TGCGCCAGCAGCTTTGATGGACAGGGGGGCTACACCTTC. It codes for CASSFDGQGGYTF.

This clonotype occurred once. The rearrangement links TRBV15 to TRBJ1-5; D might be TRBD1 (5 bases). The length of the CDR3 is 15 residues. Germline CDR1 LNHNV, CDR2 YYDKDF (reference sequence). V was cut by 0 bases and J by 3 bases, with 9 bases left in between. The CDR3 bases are TGTGCCACCAGCAGAGATCGACAGAACAATCAGCCCCAGCATTTT. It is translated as CATSRDRQNNQPQHF.

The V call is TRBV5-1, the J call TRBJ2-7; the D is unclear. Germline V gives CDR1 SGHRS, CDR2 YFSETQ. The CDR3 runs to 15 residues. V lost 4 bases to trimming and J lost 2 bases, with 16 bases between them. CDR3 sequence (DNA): TGCGCCAGCAGCCCACCCCTTGACCCCCCCTACGAGCAGTACTTC. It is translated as CASSPPLDPPYEQYF.